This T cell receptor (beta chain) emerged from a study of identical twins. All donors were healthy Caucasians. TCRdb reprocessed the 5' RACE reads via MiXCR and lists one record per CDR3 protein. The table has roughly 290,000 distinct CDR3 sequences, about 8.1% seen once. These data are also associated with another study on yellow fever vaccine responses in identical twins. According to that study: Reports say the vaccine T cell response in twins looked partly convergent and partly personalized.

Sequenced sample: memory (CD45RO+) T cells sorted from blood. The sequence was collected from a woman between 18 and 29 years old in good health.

The CDR3 region has the DNA TGCGCCAGCAGCTCCCCGGCCGGGGCCTACGAGCAGTACTTC. Translated, it gives CASSSPAGAYEQYF. V and J are TRBV5-1 and TRBJ2-7; weak D call: TRBD2 (5 bases). The CDR3 is 14 residues long. Germline CDR1 is SGHRS and CDR2 is YFSETQ. Trimming took 3 bases from V and 2 from J, leaving 12 bases between them.